This T cell receptor beta chain was sequenced for a study of T cell responses to AZD1222 COVID-19 vaccine. Study results and caveats: Donors in the cohort were predominantly white British and more often female, and clonal diversity was possibly underestimated.

CDR1 is SEHNR, CDR2 FQNEAQ, per germline (reference sequence). With V trimmed by 6 bases and J by 2 bases, 8 bases remained unmatched. The CDR3 is 15 amino acids. Data came from immunoSEQ multiplex PCR; TCRdb stores just in-frame clones and leaves some out. The sample includes 110,000 to 150,000 clones, 89% of them seen just once. Comment on this clone: What it recognizes is unknown.

This chain links TRBV7-9 with TRBJ2-5; 8 bases are a match to TRBD1. This receptor was taken from an adult in good health. The material was peripheral blood, obtained on day 0 of AZD1222 vaccination. The CDR3 bases are TGTGCCAGCAGACAAGGGACAGGAGTACAAGAGACCCAGTACTTC. Its protein is CASRQGTGVQETQYF.